One sample yielded the 9 T cell receptor beta chains listed below, sequenced in a study of T cells in lung cancer brain metastases. This table comes from immunoSEQ multiplex PCR, and its TCRdb copy is limited to in-frame clones, with some not included. The sample has some 5,000 clones; 84% are singletons. The sequencing input was tumor tissue from a brain metastasis. These receptors came from a man aged 45-60 years with non-small cell lung cancer that had spread to the brain.

V is TRBV5-1 and J is TRBJ2-7, with 9 nucleotides matching TRBD1. CDR3 length: 15 amino acids. Germline loops: CDR1 SGHRS, CDR2 YFSETQ. V shed 6 bases and J 4 bases; nucleotides not matched to a gene: 11. The CDR3 protein is CASKEQGALSYEQYF. CDR3 nucleotide sequence: TGCGCCAGCAAGGAACAGGGGGCTCTATCGTACGAGCAGTACTTC. Filled out from reference TRBV5-1 and TRBJ2-7, the complete variable domain reads KAGVTQTPRYLIKTRGQQVTLSCSPISGHRSVSWYQQTPGQGLQFLFEYFSETQRNKGNFPGRFSGRQFSNSRSEMNVSTLELGDSALYLCASKEQGALSYEQYFGPGTRLTVT.

The genes are TRBV2 and TRBJ1-1; possibly TRBD1 for D (5 bases). CDR3 size: 11 residues. From germline, CDR1 is SNHLY and CDR2 FYNNEI. Deletions cut 5 bases from V and 9 bases from J, with 10 bases between. CDR3 in amino acids: CASSQKGKAFF. The CDR3 region has the DNA TGTGCCAGCAGTCAGAAGGGGAAAGCTTTCTTT.

CDR3 in amino acids: CASSAGRNTGELFF. In nucleotides, the CDR3 is TGTGCCAGCAGCGCGGGACGGAACACCGGGGAGCTGTTTTTT. J is TRBJ2-2 and V is TRBV9, with D perhaps assigned TRBD1 or TRBD2 (5 bases each). V gave up 3 bases and J gave up 1 base, with 7 bases separating them. Germline values: CDR1 SGDLS, CDR2 YYNGEE. The CDR3 spans 14 residues.

In DNA, the CDR3 is TGTGCCAGCAGCGCGTCTAACACTGAAGCTTTCTTT. This codes for CASSASNTEAFF. This rearrangement joins TRBV9 to TRBJ1-1, with no clear D. The germline V gene has CDR1 SGDLS and CDR2 YYNGEE. The V end was cut by 3 bases, the J end by 2 bases, with 5 bases between. This CDR3 contains 12 residues.

The chain links TRBV10-3 to TRBJ1-2; unclear D gene. Germline lookup yields CDR1 ENHRY and CDR2 SYGVKD. The CDR3 is 13 residues long. V was shortened by 6 bases and J by 7 bases, with 15 bases between the two germline ends. In nucleotides, the CDR3 is TGTGCCATCAGCCTGGACGGAGGAGGTGGCTACACCTTC. Translation: CAISLDGGGGYTF.

V gene TRBV25-1 combines with J gene TRBJ1-2, with TRBD1 as a possible D gene (5 bases). Looked up from germline, CDR1 is MGHDK and CDR2 is SYGVNS. V lost 3 bases, J lost 4 bases, and 9 bases lay in between. The CDR3 spans 13 residues. CDR3 in amino acids: CASSDDSRYGYTF. The CDR3 coding sequence is TGTGCCAGCAGTGACGACAGCCGCTATGGCTACACCTTC.

The chain joins TRBV14 to TRBJ2-3; 7 bases map to TRBD1. CDR1 and CDR2 (germline): SGHDN, FVKESK. Trimming took 0 bases from V and 1 from J; bases not matched to a gene: 4. The CDR3 extends over 16 amino acids. The CDR3 DNA reads TGTGCCAGCAGCCAAGATAGCGACAGGGGCACAGATACGCAGTATTTT. This gives the protein CASSQDSDRGTDTQYF.

The genes are TRBV30 and TRBJ1-4; a possible D gene is TRBD1 (6 bases). Trimming removed 3 bases from V and 5 bases from J, with 10 bases in between. From germline, CDR1 is GTSNPN and CDR2 SVGIG (reference sequence). This CDR3 contains 13 residues. The CDR3 loop reads CAWRPRGNEKLFF. The CDR3 nucleotides are TGTGCCTGGAGGCCCAGGGGAAATGAAAAACTGTTTTTT.

The gene calls are TRBV5-1 and TRBJ2-5, with 9 bases identical to TRBD2. This CDR3 region has 17 residues. The ends lost 0 bases at V and 3 bases at J; junction bases unmatched: 9. The V gene's germline CDR1 is SGHRS and CDR2 YFSETQ. The CDR3 region is CASSLAGAGGRKETQYF. The CDR3 bases are TGCGCCAGCAGCTTGGCCGGAGCGGGGGGCCGCAAAGAGACCCAGTACTTC.